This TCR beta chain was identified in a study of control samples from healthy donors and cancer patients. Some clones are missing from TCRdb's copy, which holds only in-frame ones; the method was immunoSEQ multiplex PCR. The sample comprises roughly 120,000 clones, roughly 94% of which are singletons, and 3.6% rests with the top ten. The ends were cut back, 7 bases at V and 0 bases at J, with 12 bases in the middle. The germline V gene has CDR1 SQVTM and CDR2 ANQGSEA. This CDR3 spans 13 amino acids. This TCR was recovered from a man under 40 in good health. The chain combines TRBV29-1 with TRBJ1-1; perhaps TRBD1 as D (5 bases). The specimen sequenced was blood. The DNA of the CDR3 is TGCAGCGGAGAGGGACGGATGAACACTGAAGCTTTCTTT. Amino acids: CSGEGRMNTEAFF. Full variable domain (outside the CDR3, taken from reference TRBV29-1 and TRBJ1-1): SAVISQKPSRDICQRGTSLTIQCQVDSQVTMMFWYRQQPGQSLTLIATANQGSEATYESGFVIDKFPISRPNLTFSTLTVSNMSPEDSSIYLCSGEGRMNTEAFFGQGTRLTVV.